The rows below give T cell receptor beta chains drawn from one sample of a study of T-cell reconstitution after alpha-beta-depleted transplantation in children. A single record per CDR3 protein comes from TCRdb applying MiXCR to the PCR reads. The sample has 70,000 to 95,000 distinct CDR3 sequences; 9% to 15% are singletons. The sequencing used PBMCs from the stem cell graft donor, collected from the stem cell graft. The receptors were sampled from a human donor who donated a stem cell graft to a child with inherited bone marrow failure. The CDR3 runs from the conserved cysteine through the conserved F or W. A D gene is named only where the DNA matches it firmly. Rows give clone size only sometimes, using once, few, many, or a class for an expanded clone.

clone size	V gene	J gene	D gene	CDR3 protein	CDR3 DNA
many	TRBV6-2/TRBV6-3	TRBJ2-3	TRBD2	CASSFAGDTDTQYF	TGTGCCAGCAGTTTCGCGGGGGACACAGATACGCAGTATTTT
NA	TRBV29-1	TRBJ1-1	NA	CSVYRVGTEAFF	TGCAGCGTTTACAGGGTAGGCACTGAAGCTTTCTTT
many	TRBV5-4	TRBJ2-5	TRBD2	CASSPQAGGYQETQYF	TGTGCCAGCAGCCCGCAGGCGGGAGGGTACCAAGAGACCCAGTACTTC
many	TRBV5-1	TRBJ2-7	TRBD2	CASSVFGGEQYF	TGCGCCAGCAGCGTATTCGGGGGGGAGCAGTACTTC
many	TRBV4-2	TRBJ1-5	NA	CASSQDIGAGQPQHF	TGTGCCAGCAGCCAAGATATAGGGGCAGGGCAGCCCCAGCATTTT
medium-sized	TRBV7-2	TRBJ2-1	TRBD2	CASTQRPGLDFGEQFF	TGTGCCAGCACCCAACGACCGGGACTAGACTTCGGTGAGCAGTTCTTC
many	TRBV7-2	TRBJ2-7	NA	CASSLGRGNEQYF	TGTGCCAGCAGCTTAGGGAGGGGAAACGAGCAGTACTTC
NA	TRBV5-4	TRBJ1-5	TRBD1	CASSRSGTGGQQPQHF	TGTGCCAGCAGCAGATCCGGGACAGGGGGCCAGCAGCCCCAGCATTTT
many	TRBV12-3/TRBV12-4	TRBJ2-7	TRBD1	CASSLGGTGGYEQYF	TGTGCCAGCAGTTTAGGTGGGACAGGGGGCTACGAGCAGTACTTC
many	TRBV4-3	TRBJ1-1	NA	CASSQDRDLNTEAFF	TGCGCCAGCAGCCAAGATAGGGATTTGAACACTGAAGCTTTCTTT
many	TRBV7-6	TRBJ2-7	TRBD2	CASSSSGLPSYEQYF	TGTGCCAGCAGCTCTAGCGGATTACCTTCCTACGAGCAGTACTTC
many	TRBV4-3	TRBJ2-1	TRBD1	CASSHFGTGGINEQFF	TGCGCCAGCAGCCATTTCGGGACAGGGGGGATTAATGAGCAGTTCTTC
few	TRBV29-1	TRBJ2-3	NA	CSVTGRGAPLTQYF	TGCAGCGTTACGGGGAGGGGGGCCCCCCTTACGCAGTATTTT
NA	TRBV15	TRBJ1-5	NA	CATRIDQGQPQHF	TGTGCCACCAGGATAGATCAAGGACAGCCCCAGCATTTT
many	TRBV7-2	TRBJ2-7	NA	CASSSGGTAYEQYF	TGTGCCAGCAGCTCCGGCGGGACAGCCTACGAGCAGTACTTC
many	TRBV5-1	TRBJ2-5	TRBD2	CASSLPRTSGRAPETQYF	TGCGCCAGCAGCTTGCCGAGGACTAGCGGGAGGGCCCCGGAGACCCAGTACTTC
once	TRBV19	TRBJ1-5	NA	CASETPSSRVGNQPQHF	TGTGCCAGCGAGACCCCATCCTCCAGAGTAGGTAATCAGCCCCAGCATTTT
many	TRBV10-3	TRBJ1-2	NA	CAISVRGSNYGYTF	TGTGCCATCAGTGTTCGGGGATCTAACTATGGCTACACCTTC
few	TRBV6-2/TRBV6-3	TRBJ2-1	TRBD2	CASNLHPGLARNEQFF	TGTGCCAGCAACCTTCACCCGGGACTAGCCCGCAATGAGCAGTTCTTC
many	TRBV29-1	TRBJ2-1	TRBD2	CSVPGWGGHNEQFF	TGCAGCGTCCCTGGGTGGGGGGGTCACAATGAGCAGTTCTTC
many	TRBV6-1	TRBJ1-2	NA	CASSQTEVYGYTF	TGTGCCAGCAGTCAGACGGAAGTCTATGGCTACACCTTC
many	TRBV11-2	TRBJ2-1	NA	CASSLDLARGIFNEQFF	TGTGCCAGCAGCTTAGATCTAGCCAGGGGTATTTTTAATGAGCAGTTCTTC
many	TRBV5-1	TRBJ1-2	NA	CASSLGTSINYGYTF	TGCGCCAGCAGCTTGGGGACGAGTATCAACTATGGCTACACCTTC
many	TRBV12-3/TRBV12-4	TRBJ2-7	NA	CASSLGVEQYF	TGTGCCAGCAGTTTGGGGGTCGAGCAGTACTTC
many	TRBV25-1	TRBJ2-3	NA	CASSQRTSTDTQYF	TGTGCCAGCAGTCAAAGGACTAGCACAGATACGCAGTATTTT
many	TRBV5-1	TRBJ2-2	TRBD1	CASSFDRQGAGGELFF	TGCGCCAGCAGCTTTGACCGACAGGGGGCCGGCGGGGAGCTGTTTTTT
few	TRBV7-9	TRBJ1-5	NA	CASSLQGGSNQPQHF	TGTGCCAGCAGCTTACAGGGAGGTAGCAATCAGCCCCAGCATTTT
many	TRBV7-9	TRBJ2-7	NA	CASSHSGASVYEQYF	TGTGCCAGCAGCCATTCAGGGGCATCGGTTTACGAGCAGTACTTC
NA	TRBV20-1	TRBJ2-5	NA	CSARDRILWGKKTQYF	TGCAGTGCTAGAGATAGAATTCTTTGGGGGAAAAAGACCCAGTACTTC
NA	TRBV10-3	TRBJ2-7	NA	CAISDLKYSGSSYEQYF	TGTGCCATCAGTGACCTTAAGTATAGCGGTAGCTCCTACGAGCAGTACTTC
many	TRBV12-3/TRBV12-4	TRBJ1-5	NA	CASTQRTDPFNQPQHF	TGTGCCAGCACCCAACGAACGGACCCTTTCAATCAGCCCCAGCATTTT
few	TRBV19	TRBJ2-7	NA	CASSVQLSYEQYF	TGTGCCAGTAGTGTACAGCTCTCCTACGAGCAGTACTTC
few	TRBV7-6	TRBJ1-1	TRBD1	CASSPSLPGTGDDPEAFF	TGTGCCAGCAGCCCGAGCCTCCCCGGGACAGGGGACGACCCTGAAGCTTTCTTT
NA	TRBV25-1	TRBJ2-7	NA	CASSDLAIGLVEQYF	TGTGCCAGCAGCGACCTAGCAATAGGCCTAGTCGAGCAGTACTTC
NA	TRBV2	TRBJ2-5	TRBD1	CASSPTGTVQETQYF	TGTGCCAGCTCCCCTACCGGGACAGTACAGGAGACCCAGTACTTC
NA	TRBV28	TRBJ1-2	TRBD1	CASRQTGDGYTF	TGTGCCAGCAGGCAGACAGGGGATGGCTACACCTTC
many	TRBV7-2	TRBJ1-2	TRBD1	CASSLPGQGARIRGYTF	TGTGCCAGCAGCTTGCCGGGACAGGGGGCCCGCATCCGAGGCTACACCTTC
many	TRBV7-2	TRBJ2-5	NA	CASSLVKARSGQYF	TGTGCCAGCAGCTTAGTAAAGGCCCGGAGCGGACAGTACTTC
many	TRBV5-1	TRBJ1-2	NA	CASSLEGPDGYTF	TGCGCCAGCAGCTTGGAAGGGCCCGATGGCTACACCTTC
NA	TRBV5-4	TRBJ2-3	TRBD2	CASSLAGGSYTDTQYF	TGTGCCAGCAGCTTGGCGGGGGGGAGCTACACAGATACGCAGTATTTT
many	TRBV28	TRBJ2-5	NA	CASSLAGMETQYF	TGTGCCAGCAGTTTAGCGGGGATGGAGACCCAGTACTTC
many	TRBV7-2	TRBJ2-6	NA	CASSLEGPGANVLTF	TGTGCCAGCAGCTTAGAAGGGCCTGGGGCCAACGTCCTGACTTTC
many	TRBV24-1	TRBJ2-5	NA	CATSDFTEQETQYF	TGTGCCACCAGTGATTTCACGGAGCAAGAGACCCAGTACTTC